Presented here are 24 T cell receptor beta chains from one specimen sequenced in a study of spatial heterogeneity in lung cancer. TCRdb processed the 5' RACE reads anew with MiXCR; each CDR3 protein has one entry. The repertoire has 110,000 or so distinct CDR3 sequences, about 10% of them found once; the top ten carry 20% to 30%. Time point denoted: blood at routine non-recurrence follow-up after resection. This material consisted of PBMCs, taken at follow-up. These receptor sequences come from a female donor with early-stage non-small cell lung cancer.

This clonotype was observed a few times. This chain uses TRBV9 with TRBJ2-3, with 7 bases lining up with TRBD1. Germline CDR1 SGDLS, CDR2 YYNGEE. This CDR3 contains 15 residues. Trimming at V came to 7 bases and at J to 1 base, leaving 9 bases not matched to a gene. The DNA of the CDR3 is TGTGCCAGCGGCAGAGGGGGCCCGGGCACAGATACGCAGTATTTT. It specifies CASGRGGPGTDTQYF.

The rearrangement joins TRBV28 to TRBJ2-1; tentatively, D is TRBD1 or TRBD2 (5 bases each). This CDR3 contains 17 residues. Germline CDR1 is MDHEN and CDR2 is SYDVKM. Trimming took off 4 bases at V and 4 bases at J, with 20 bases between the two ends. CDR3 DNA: TGTGCCAGCAGTTCAGGCCTCACGGGACGCAGGTACAATGAGCAGTTCTTC. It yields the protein CASSSGLTGRRYNEQFF.

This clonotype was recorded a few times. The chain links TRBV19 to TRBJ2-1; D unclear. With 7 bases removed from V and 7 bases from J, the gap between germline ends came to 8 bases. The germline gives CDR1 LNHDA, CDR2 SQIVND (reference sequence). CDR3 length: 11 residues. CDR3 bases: TGTGCCAGTACCCTAGGGAATGAGCAGTTCTTC. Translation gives CASTLGNEQFF.

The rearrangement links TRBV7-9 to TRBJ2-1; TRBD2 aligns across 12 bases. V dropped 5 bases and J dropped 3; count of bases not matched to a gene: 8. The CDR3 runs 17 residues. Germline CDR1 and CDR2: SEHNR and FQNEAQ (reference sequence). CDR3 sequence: CASSPKTSGSFYNEQFF. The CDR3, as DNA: TGTGCCAGCAGCCCAAAGACTAGCGGGAGCTTCTACAATGAGCAGTTCTTC.

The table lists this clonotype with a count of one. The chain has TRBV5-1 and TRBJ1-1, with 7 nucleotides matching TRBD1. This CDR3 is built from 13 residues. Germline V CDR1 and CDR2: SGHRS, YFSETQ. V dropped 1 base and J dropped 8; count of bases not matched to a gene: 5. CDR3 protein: CASSLPGGIEAFF. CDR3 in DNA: TGCGCCAGCAGCTTGCCAGGGGGGATCGAAGCTTTCTTT.

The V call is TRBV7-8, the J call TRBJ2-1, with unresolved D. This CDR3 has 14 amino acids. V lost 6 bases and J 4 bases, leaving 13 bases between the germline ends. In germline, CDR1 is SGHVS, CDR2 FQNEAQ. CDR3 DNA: TGTGCCAGCAGTCCAGAGGAGATTTACAATGAGCAGTTCTTC. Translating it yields CASSPEEIYNEQFF. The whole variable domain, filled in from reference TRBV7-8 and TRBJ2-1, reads GAGVSQSPRYKVAKRGQDVALRCDPISGHVSLFWYQQALGQGPEFLTYFQNEAQLDKSGLPSDRFFAERPEGSVSTLKIQRTQQEDSAVYLCASSPEEIYNEQFFGPGTRLTVL.

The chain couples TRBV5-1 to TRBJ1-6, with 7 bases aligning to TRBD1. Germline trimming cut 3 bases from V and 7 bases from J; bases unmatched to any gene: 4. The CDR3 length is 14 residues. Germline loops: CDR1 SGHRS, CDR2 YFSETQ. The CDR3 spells CASSWTGRNSPLHF. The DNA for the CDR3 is TGCGCCAGCAGCTGGACAGGTCGAAATTCACCCCTCCACTTT.

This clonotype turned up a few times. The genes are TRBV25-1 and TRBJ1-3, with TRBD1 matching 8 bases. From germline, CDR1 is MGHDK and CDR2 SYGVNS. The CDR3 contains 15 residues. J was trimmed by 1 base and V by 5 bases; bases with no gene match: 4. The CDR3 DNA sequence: TGTGCCAGCAGTATAACAGGGGGTTCTGGAAACACCATATATTTT. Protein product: CASSITGGSGNTIYF.

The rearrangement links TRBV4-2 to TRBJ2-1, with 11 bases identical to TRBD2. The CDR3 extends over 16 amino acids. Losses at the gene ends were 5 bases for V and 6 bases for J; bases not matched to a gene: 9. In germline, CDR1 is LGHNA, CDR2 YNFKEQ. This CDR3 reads CASSARTSGSLNEQFF. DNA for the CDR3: TGTGCCAGCAGCGCCAGAACTAGCGGGAGTCTCAATGAGCAGTTCTTC.

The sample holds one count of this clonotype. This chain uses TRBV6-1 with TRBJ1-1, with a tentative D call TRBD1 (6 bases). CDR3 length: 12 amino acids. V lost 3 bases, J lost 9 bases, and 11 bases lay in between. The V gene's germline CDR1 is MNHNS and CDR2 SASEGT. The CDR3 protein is CASSDHREKAFF. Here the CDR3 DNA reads TGTGCCAGCAGTGACCACAGGGAGAAAGCTTTCTTT.

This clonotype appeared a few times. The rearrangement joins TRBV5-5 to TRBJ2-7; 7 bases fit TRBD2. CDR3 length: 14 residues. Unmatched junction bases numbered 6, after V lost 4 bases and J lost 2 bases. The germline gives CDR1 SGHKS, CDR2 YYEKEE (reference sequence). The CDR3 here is CASSGEGIPYEQYV. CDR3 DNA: TGTGCCAGCAGCGGGGAGGGTATTCCCTACGAGCAGTACGTC.

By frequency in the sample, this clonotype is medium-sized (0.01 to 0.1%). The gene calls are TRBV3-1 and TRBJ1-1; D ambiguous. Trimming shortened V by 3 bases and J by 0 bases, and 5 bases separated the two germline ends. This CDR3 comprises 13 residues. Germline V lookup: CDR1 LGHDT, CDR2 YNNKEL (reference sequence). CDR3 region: CASSQQMNTEAFF. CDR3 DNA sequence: TGTGCCAGCAGCCAGCAAATGAACACTGAAGCTTTCTTT.

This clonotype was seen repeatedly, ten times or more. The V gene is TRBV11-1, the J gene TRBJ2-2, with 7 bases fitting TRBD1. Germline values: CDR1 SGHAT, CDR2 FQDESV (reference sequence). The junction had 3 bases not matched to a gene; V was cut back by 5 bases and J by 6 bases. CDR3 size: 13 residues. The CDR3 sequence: CASSLGQAGELFF. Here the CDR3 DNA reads TGTGCCAGCAGCCTTGGACAGGCCGGGGAGCTGTTTTTT.

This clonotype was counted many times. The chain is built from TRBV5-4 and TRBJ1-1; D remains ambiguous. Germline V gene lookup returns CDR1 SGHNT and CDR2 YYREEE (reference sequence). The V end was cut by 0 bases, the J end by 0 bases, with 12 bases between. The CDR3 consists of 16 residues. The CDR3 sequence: CASSLGGNSMNTEAFF. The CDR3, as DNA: TGTGCCAGCAGCTTGGGCGGGAACTCCATGAACACTGAAGCTTTCTTT.

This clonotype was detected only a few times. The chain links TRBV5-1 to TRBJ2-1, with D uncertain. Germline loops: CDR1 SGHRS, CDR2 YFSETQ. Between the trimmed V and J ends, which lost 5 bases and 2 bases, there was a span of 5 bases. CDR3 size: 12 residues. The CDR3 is CASSGPYNEQFF. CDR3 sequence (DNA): TGCGCCAGCAGTGGACCCTACAATGAGCAGTTCTTC.

For the CDR3, the DNA is TGTGCCAGCAGCGTTCTAGCGGGAGACCATCGGCGGTTCTTC. This gives the protein CASSVLAGDHRRFF. The chain combines TRBV9 with TRBJ2-1; TRBD2 matches 10 bases. The CDR3 is made up of 14 amino acids. Germline lookup yields CDR1 SGDLS and CDR2 YYNGEE. V dropped 2 bases and J dropped 15; count of bases not matched to a gene: 11.

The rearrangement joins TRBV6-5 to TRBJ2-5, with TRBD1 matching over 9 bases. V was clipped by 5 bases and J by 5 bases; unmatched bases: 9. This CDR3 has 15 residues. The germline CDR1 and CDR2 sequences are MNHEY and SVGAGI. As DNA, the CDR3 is TGTGCCAGCAGTGTAACAGGGGGCTCAATCGAGACCCAGTACTTC. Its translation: CASSVTGGSIETQYF.

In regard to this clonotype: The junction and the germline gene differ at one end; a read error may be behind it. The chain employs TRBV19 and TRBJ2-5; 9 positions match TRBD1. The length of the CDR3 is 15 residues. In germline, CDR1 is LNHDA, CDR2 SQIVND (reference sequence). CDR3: CTSDAPRDRVETQYF. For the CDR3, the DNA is TGTACCAGCGACGCGCCCCGGGACAGGGTAGAGACCCAGTACTTC.

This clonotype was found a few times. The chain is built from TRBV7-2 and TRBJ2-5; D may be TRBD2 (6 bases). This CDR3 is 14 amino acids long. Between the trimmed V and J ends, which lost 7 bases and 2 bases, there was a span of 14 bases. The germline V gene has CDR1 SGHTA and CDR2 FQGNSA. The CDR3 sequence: CASTRGSIQETQYF. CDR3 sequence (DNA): TGTGCCAGCACCCGGGGGTCTATTCAAGAGACCCAGTACTTC. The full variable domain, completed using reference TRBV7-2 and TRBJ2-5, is GAGVSQSPSNKVTEKGKDVELRCDPISGHTALYWYRQSLGQGLEFLIYFQGNSAPDKSGLPSDRFSAERTGGSVSTLTIQRTQQEDSAVYLCASTRGSIQETQYFGPGTRLLVL.

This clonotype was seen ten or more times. The CDR3 region is CASQKDRGIRNEQFF. The CDR3 bases are TGTGCCAGCCAGAAGGACAGGGGAATTCGGAATGAGCAGTTCTTC. This rearrangement joins TRBV12-3 or TRBV12-4 to TRBJ2-1; 9 bases align to TRBD1. There are 15 residues in the CDR3. Trimming took 8 bases from V and 7 from J; bases not matched to a gene: 12.

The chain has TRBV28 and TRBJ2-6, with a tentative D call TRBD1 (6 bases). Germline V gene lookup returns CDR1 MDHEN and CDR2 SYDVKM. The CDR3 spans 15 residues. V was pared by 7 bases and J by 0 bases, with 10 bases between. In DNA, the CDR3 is TGTGCCAGCACATTAGGGGGCTCTGGGGCCAACGTCCTGACTTTC. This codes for CASTLGGSGANVLTF.

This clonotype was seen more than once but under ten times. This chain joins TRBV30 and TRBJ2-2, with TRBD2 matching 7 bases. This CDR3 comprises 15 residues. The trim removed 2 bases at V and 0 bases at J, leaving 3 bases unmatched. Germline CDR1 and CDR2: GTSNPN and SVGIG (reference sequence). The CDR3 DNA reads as TGTGCCTGGAGTTCCGGGGGGTCGAACACCGGGGAGCTGTTTTTT. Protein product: CAWSSGGSNTGELFF.

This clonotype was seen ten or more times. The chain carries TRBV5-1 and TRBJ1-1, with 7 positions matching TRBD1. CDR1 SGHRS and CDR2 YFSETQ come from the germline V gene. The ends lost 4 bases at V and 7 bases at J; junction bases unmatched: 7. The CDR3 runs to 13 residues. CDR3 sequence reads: CASSPEGQDEAFF. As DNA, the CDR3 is TGCGCCAGCAGCCCCGAAGGACAGGATGAAGCTTTCTTT. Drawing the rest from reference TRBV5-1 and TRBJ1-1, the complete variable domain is KAGVTQTPRYLIKTRGQQVTLSCSPISGHRSVSWYQQTPGQGLQFLFEYFSETQRNKGNFPGRFSGRQFSNSRSEMNVSTLELGDSALYLCASSPEGQDEAFFGQGTRLTVV.

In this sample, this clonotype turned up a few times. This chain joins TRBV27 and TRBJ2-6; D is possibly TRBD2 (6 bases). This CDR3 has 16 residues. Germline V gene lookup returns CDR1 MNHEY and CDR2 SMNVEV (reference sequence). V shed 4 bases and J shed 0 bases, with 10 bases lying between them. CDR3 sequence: CASSWGESSGANVLTF. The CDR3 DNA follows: TGTGCCAGCAGTTGGGGGGAAAGCTCTGGGGCCAACGTCCTGACTTTC.